This is a list of T cell receptor beta chains from one sample in a study of T cell repertoires in cytomegalovirus infection. TCRdb re-called the reads with MiXCR, one entry per CDR3 protein. The sample comprises about 180,000 distinct CDR3 sequences, about a sixth of which are singletons, and approximately 25% rests with the top ten. The sequenced material came from CD8+ T cells from PBMCs. These receptors came from a human donor in good health (CMV status not recorded). Some clones in this sample may be carry-over from other donors' samples. Both conserved end residues are part of each CDR3. The D gene is left open where the match is weak. Rows give clone size only sometimes, using once, few, many, or a class for an expanded clone.

V	size	J	D	CDR3	DNA
TRBV30	few	TRBJ1-1	-	CAWSVIAGHYTEAFF	TGTGCCTGGAGTGTAATAGCAGGACATTACACTGAAGCTTTCTTT
TRBV7-2	few	TRBJ1-6	-	CASSSRGGYALHF	TGTGCCAGCAGCTCAAGGGGGGGTTACGCCCTCCACTTT
TRBV20-1	-	TRBJ1-4	TRBD1	CSARDWDREAEKLFF	TGCAGTGCTAGAGATTGGGACAGGGAGGCTGAAAAACTGTTTTTT
TRBV19	-	TRBJ1-1	-	CASDGRMGAFF	TGTGCCAGCGACGGACGAATGGGAGCTTTCTTT
TRBV6-2/TRBV6-3	once	TRBJ2-1	TRBD1	CASSVFPGQKGNEQFF	TGTGCCAGCAGTGTGTTTCCGGGACAGAAAGGGAATGAGCAGTTCTTC
TRBV28	-	TRBJ2-7	-	CASSYPTGPSYEQYF	TGTGCCAGCAGTTACCCGACAGGTCCCTCCTACGAGCAGTACTTC
TRBV27	-	TRBJ1-6	-	CASRGGFDNSPLHF	TGTGCCAGCAGGGGCGGGTTCGATAATTCACCCCTCCACTTT
TRBV25-1	-	TRBJ1-1	-	CASSEEGGIGGTEAFF	TGTGCCAGCAGTGAGGAGGGGGGGATCGGAGGTACTGAAGCTTTCTTT
TRBV7-9	few	TRBJ1-1	-	CASSLGAGRNTEAFF	TGTGCCAGCAGCTTAGGGGCAGGGCGGAACACTGAAGCTTTCTTT
TRBV6-6	few	TRBJ2-5	-	CASSTLMGAETQYF	TGTGCCAGCAGCACCCTGATGGGGGCAGAGACCCAGTACTTC
TRBV5-6	few	TRBJ2-7	-	CASSTTIIWHEQYF	TGTGCCAGCAGCACCACCATTATATGGCACGAGCAGTACTTC
TRBV6-6	-	TRBJ1-5	-	CASSYSRLYSNQPQHF	TGTGCCAGCAGTTACTCGAGGTTGTACAGCAATCAGCCCCAGCATTTT
TRBV7-2	-	TRBJ1-2	-	CASSLSEGVYYTF	TGTGCCAGCAGCTTGTCAGAGGGTGTATACTACACCTTC
TRBV7-9	few	TRBJ2-7	-	CASSLSESPEQYF	TGTGCCAGCAGCCTATCGGAATCTCCCGAGCAGTACTTC
TRBV7-2	-	TRBJ2-3	-	CASSLDWDSTQYF	TGTGCCAGCAGCTTAGATTGGGATAGTACGCAGTATTTT
TRBV3-1	few	TRBJ1-1	-	CASSPTGPGRNTEAFF	TGTGCCAGCAGTCCCACAGGGCCCGGGAGGAACACTGAAGCTTTCTTT
TRBV12-3/TRBV12-4	few	TRBJ1-6	TRBD1	CASSLGQGANSPLHF	TGTGCCAGCAGTTTAGGTCAGGGGGCTAATTCACCCCTCCACTTT
TRBV7-8	-	TRBJ2-5	-	CASSSTIGRETQYF	TGTGCCAGCAGCTCGACCATAGGGCGGGAGACCCAGTACTTC
TRBV7-9	-	TRBJ1-4	-	CASSPITNEKLFF	TGTGCCAGCAGCCCTATTACCAATGAAAAACTGTTTTTT